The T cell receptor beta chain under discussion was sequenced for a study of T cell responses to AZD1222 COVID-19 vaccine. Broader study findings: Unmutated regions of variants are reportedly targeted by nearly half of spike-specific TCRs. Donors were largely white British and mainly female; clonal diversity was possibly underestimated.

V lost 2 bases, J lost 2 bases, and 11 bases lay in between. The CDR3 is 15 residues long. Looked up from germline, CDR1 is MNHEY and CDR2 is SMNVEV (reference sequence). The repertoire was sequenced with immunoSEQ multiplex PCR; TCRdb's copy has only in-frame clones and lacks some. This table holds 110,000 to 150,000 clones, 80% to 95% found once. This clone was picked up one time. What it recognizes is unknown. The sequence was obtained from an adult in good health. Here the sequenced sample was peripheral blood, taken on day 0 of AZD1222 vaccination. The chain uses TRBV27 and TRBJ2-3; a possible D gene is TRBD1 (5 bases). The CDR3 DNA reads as TGTGCCAGCAGTTTAGGGGCAGCGCACACAGATACGCAGTATTTT. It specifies CASSLGAAHTDTQYF.